This T cell receptor beta chain originates from a study of T cell repertoires in cytomegalovirus infection. Overall study: Alongside well-studied HLA-B-restricted CMV epitopes, recently identified HLA-C-restricted CMV epitopes were also used. From public TCR beta signatures came an indication of both CMV infection and matching HLA type.

J gave up 1 base and V 1 base, and 5 bases lay outside the gene matches. This CDR3 is built from 17 residues. Per the germline V gene, CDR1 is LGHDT and CDR2 is YNNKEL (reference sequence). Study-wide results and caveats: The study found HLA-C-restricted CMV-specific TCR beta clonotypes dominating the ex vivo response. Identification of carriers of CMV plus the relevant HLA was achieved through cumulative public TCR beta family frequency.

In regard to this clonotype: Its antigen is currently unknown.

One entry per CDR3 protein, called by TCRdb with MiXCR from the reads. The table has over 250,000 distinct CDR3 sequences, 22% seen once; the top ten hold approximately 20%. The receptor's source is a human donor in good health (CMV status not recorded). Some clones in this sample may be carry-over from other donors' samples. The chain joins TRBV3-1 to TRBJ2-3, with 10 bases matching TRBD2. This specimen consisted of cultured PBMCs, obtained from culture after CMV antigen stimulation. In DNA form, the CDR3 reads TGTGCCAGCAGCCAAGTTCTAGGACTAGCGGGCACAGATACGCAGTATTTT. Encoded protein: CASSQVLGLAGTDTQYF.